A selection of T cell receptor beta chains follows, all from one sample in a study of patients and donors after allogeneic stem cell transplantation. TCRdb itself ran the RT-PCR reads through MiXCR, one entry per CDR3 protein. Counted here are about 74,000 distinct CDR3 sequences, about 26% occurring once; the ten biggest clones make up about 25%. Sequenced material: blood, either unsorted or a sorted T cell fraction (not recorded which). These receptors originate from a human donor who was either an allogeneic HSCT recipient or a stem cell or donor lymphocyte infusion donor (not recorded which). It is not recorded whose cells these are; they may come from a transplant donor. The CDR3 runs from the conserved cysteine through the conserved F or W.

J gene | V gene | CDR3 protein
TRBJ2-3 | TRBV9 | CASSVAWGAKDTQYF
TRBJ2-3 | TRBV29-1 | CSVEGSLSTDTQYF
TRBJ1-5 | TRBV12-3/TRBV12-4 | CASSPQGLGNQPQHF
TRBJ2-7 | TRBV27 | CASSSLLSSYEQYF
TRBJ2-5 | TRBV24-1 | CATSDFQGKETQYF
TRBJ2-2 | TRBV6-5 | CASSPHTGELFF
TRBJ2-3 | TRBV5-1 | CASSLEGTSLDTQYF
TRBJ2-3 | TRBV7-8 | CASSLRTSGTSGTTDTQYF
TRBJ1-2 | TRBV7-9 | CASSLIAARDGYTF
TRBJ1-6 | TRBV7-2 | CASSLGRSSPLHF
TRBJ2-5 | TRBV15 | CATSEGRRRETQYF
TRBJ1-2 | TRBV6-5 | CASSYTGMAGYTF
TRBJ2-7 | TRBV25-1 | CASSEFPVSGLYEQYF
TRBJ2-3 | TRBV6-5 | CTSTRLAGGTDTQYF
TRBJ1-3 | TRBV5-1 | CASSLGDNGNTIYF
TRBJ1-5 | TRBV3-1 | CASGEIWLSNQPQHF
TRBJ2-3 | TRBV5-4 | CASSLVAGGGDTQYF
TRBJ2-3 | TRBV2 | CASSPATSTDTQYF
TRBJ1-2 | TRBV4-1 | CASSRSTQLYGYTF
TRBJ2-6 | TRBV27 | CASRTLRYSGANVLTF
TRBJ1-4 | TRBV29-1 | CSVTDRGNEKLFF
TRBJ2-7 | TRBV4-2 | CASSQDPHQGNPYEQYF
TRBJ1-2 | TRBV6-5 | CASSDRTGGSGYTF
TRBJ1-1 | TRBV12-3/TRBV12-4 | CASIGTVEAFF
TRBJ1-1 | TRBV5-1 | CASRLGAWNTEAFF
TRBJ2-4 | TRBV6-6 | CASSYSLAGDAAKNIQYF
TRBJ1-2 | TRBV5-1 | CASSLIPSNYGYTF
TRBJ2-3 | TRBV7-2 | CASSLTILGTDTQYF
TRBJ1-2 | TRBV6-6 | CASSYSGPSTGTGGYTF
TRBJ1-1 | TRBV7-2 | CATRRGPTEAFF
TRBJ1-1 | TRBV5-1 | CASSLMGNTEAFF
TRBJ1-2 | TRBV6-1 | CASSEVWGAGGYTF
TRBJ2-7 | TRBV4-3 | CASSQDGASGRASVFDEQYF
TRBJ1-5 | TRBV30 | CAGRPPYSNQPQHF
TRBJ1-3 | TRBV5-1 | CASSQRTNSGNTIYF
TRBJ1-2 | TRBV12-3/TRBV12-4 | CASSFDRKPLRGYTF
TRBJ1-2 | TRBV12-5 | CASGSYGGGGYGYTF
TRBJ2-2 | TRBV12-3/TRBV12-4 | CASSSPQVPGELFF
TRBJ1-1 | TRBV5-1 | CASSLDRGNIMNTEAFF
TRBJ2-5 | TRBV29-1 | CSGGQGKETQYF
TRBJ2-1 | TRBV12-3/TRBV12-4 | CASRPALSNSYNEQFF
TRBJ1-1 | TRBV6-1 | CASSEGSRRVTEAFF
TRBJ1-4 | TRBV10-3 | CAISLQGGTNEKLFF
TRBJ1-4 | TRBV19 | CASSPGRQGPNEKLFF
TRBJ2-5 | TRBV28 | CASEGSLKTQYF
TRBJ2-7 | TRBV29-1 | CSVDRRYEQYF
TRBJ2-1 | TRBV12-3/TRBV12-4 | CASSLSVTRNEQFF
TRBJ2-2 | TRBV6-6 | CASSYMSSEVGELFF